These 26 T cell receptor beta chains were sequenced from one sample in a study of blood T cell repertoires in COVID-19. The repertoire was sequenced with immunoSEQ multiplex PCR; TCRdb's copy has only in-frame clones and lacks some. The sample records around 100,000 clones, roughly 89% being singletons. Material for sequencing was peripheral blood. These receptors all come from a human donor in a cohort sampled during active COVID-19.

The J gene is TRBJ1-4, the V gene TRBV19, with D hard to call. CDR3 size: 12 residues. Germline CDR1 LNHDA, CDR2 SQIVND (reference sequence). V lost 5 bases, J lost 8 bases, and 9 bases lay in between. The chain's CDR3 is CASSPGREKLFF. In DNA form, the CDR3 reads TGTGCCAGTAGTCCCGGTCGGGAAAAACTGTTTTTT.

This clone has just a few counts. The chain recombines TRBV7-9 with TRBJ2-7; TRBD1 is a possible D gene (6 bases). CDR3 length: 16 residues. Trimming cost V 4 bases and J 2 bases, with 18 bases left between them. CDR1 and CDR2 from the germline V gene are SEHNR and FQNEAQ (reference sequence). CDR3 protein: CASSSIQGGGTYEQYF. The CDR3 coding sequence is TGTGCCAGCAGCTCAATACAGGGCGGTGGCACCTACGAGCAGTACTTC.

V gene TRBV19 combines with J gene TRBJ2-1; 7 bases map to TRBD1. J lost 5 bases, V lost 9 bases, and 10 bases had no gene match. CDR1 is LNHDA and CDR2 is SQIVND in the germline V gene (reference sequence). The CDR3 is 14 amino acids. The CDR3 reads CASATGRVNNEQFF. The CDR3 DNA reads as TGTGCCAGCGCGACAGGGAGAGTAAACAATGAGCAGTTCTTC. Full variable domain (remainder filled in from reference TRBV19 and TRBJ2-1): DGGITQSPKYLFRKEGQNVTLSCEQNLNHDAMYWYRQDPGQGLRLIYYSQIVNDFQKGDIAEGYSVSREKKESFPLTVTSAQKNPTAFYLCASATGRVNNEQFFGPGTRLTVL.

J is TRBJ2-2 and V is TRBV4-1, with 9 bases aligning to TRBD1. Germline CDR1 reads MGHRA; CDR2 reads YSYEKL. V dropped 7 bases and J dropped 7; count of bases not matched to a gene: 13. CDR3 length: 16 residues. As DNA, the CDR3 is TGCGCCAGCACCAGGCACGGGACAGGGCCAGACGGGGAGCTGTTTTTT. This codes for CASTRHGTGPDGELFF.

This clone has just a few counts. The rearrangement links TRBV5-1 to TRBJ1-4; unclear D gene. The ends were cut back, 0 bases at V and 7 bases at J, with 7 bases in the middle. Germline CDR1 SGHRS, CDR2 YFSETQ. CDR3 length: 13 residues. The chain's CDR3 is CASSLGEGEKLFF. The CDR3 DNA reads TGCGCCAGCAGCTTGGGGGAGGGTGAAAAACTGTTTTTT.

The rearrangement joins TRBV12-3 or TRBV12-4 to TRBJ1-1; 8 nucleotides line up with TRBD1. Losses at the gene ends were 5 bases for V and 4 bases for J; bases not matched to a gene: 3. The CDR3 contains 13 residues. The CDR3, as DNA: TGTGCCAGCAGTCAGACAGGGGCCACTGAAGCTTTCTTT. It translates to CASSQTGATEAFF.

This clone has only a few counts. This chain links TRBV7-9 with TRBJ1-5; D is possibly TRBD1 (5 bases). Trimming removed 3 bases from V and 4 bases from J, with 10 bases in between. From germline, CDR1 is SEHNR and CDR2 FQNEAQ (reference sequence). CDR3 size: 14 residues. In DNA form, the CDR3 reads TGTGCCAGCAGCTTCGAGACAGATAATCAGCCCCAGCATTTT. This sequence encodes CASSFETDNQPQHF.

The rearrangement uses TRBV11-2 and TRBJ2-2, with D perhaps TRBD2 (5 bases). Germline V CDR1 and CDR2: SGHAT, FQNNGV. With 1 base removed from V and 4 bases from J, the gap between germline ends came to 19 bases. The CDR3 is 18 amino acids. Here the CDR3 DNA reads TGTGCCAGCAGCTTAGCCGCCGGGTGGAGGTTAAGCACCGGGGAGCTGTTTTTT. As protein: CASSLAAGWRLSTGELFF. Based on the CDR3 plus reference TRBV11-2 and TRBJ2-2, the full variable domain is EAGVAQSPRYKIIEKRQSVAFWCNPISGHATLYWYQQILGQGPKLLIQFQNNGVVDDSQLPKDRFSAERLKGVDSTLKIQPAKLEDSAVYLCASSLAAGWRLSTGELFFGEGSRLTVL.

The V gene is TRBV10-3, the J gene TRBJ1-1; tentative D call: TRBD1 (5 bases). The CDR3 has 12 residues. V lost 4 bases to trimming and J lost 10 bases, with 13 bases between them. The germline V gene has CDR1 ENHRY and CDR2 SYGVKD. CDR3 nucleotides: TGTGCCATCAGTGCCACGGGGGGGGGAGCTTTCTTT. Its protein product is CAISATGGGAFF.

The V call is TRBV5-1, the J call TRBJ2-1, with D unresolved. Trimming removed 4 bases from V and 0 bases from J, with 8 bases in between. The CDR3 sequence is 14 residues long. Germline CDR1 SGHRS, CDR2 YFSETQ. The CDR3 DNA follows: TGCGCCAGCAGCCGAGCGAGCTCCTACAATGAGCAGTTCTTC. Protein product: CASSRASSYNEQFF.

The chain is built from TRBV19 and TRBJ1-1, with unresolved D. Trimming stripped 2 bases from V and 4 bases from J, with 14 bases between. Per germline, CDR1 LNHDA and CDR2 SQIVND (reference sequence). This CDR3 comprises 15 residues. This chain's CDR3 is CASSILGLVGTEAFF. CDR3 nucleotides: TGTGCCAGTAGTATACTAGGCTTGGTCGGCACTGAAGCTTTCTTT.

This clone showed up just a few times. The rearrangement joins TRBV10-2 to TRBJ1-6; 7 bases align to TRBD1. The length of the CDR3 is 15 residues. Trimming took 2 bases from V and 10 from J; bases not matched to a gene: 8. The germline V gene has CDR1 WSHSY and CDR2 SAAADI. The DNA for the CDR3 is TGCGCCAGCAGTGAGACTCAGACAGGGCGGTCACCCCTCCACTTT. Its translation is CASSETQTGRSPLHF.

The DNA for the CDR3 is TGTGCCAGCAGTTCCGGACTTCCCGGCAGCACAGATACGCAGTATTTT. Amino acids: CASSSGLPGSTDTQYF. The rearrangement links TRBV28 to TRBJ2-3, with D possibly being TRBD2 (5 bases). The length of the CDR3 is 16 residues. Trimming left V 4 bases short and J 0 bases short, with 14 bases between. Germline assignment: CDR1 MDHEN and CDR2 SYDVKM.

The chain carries TRBV10-3 and TRBJ2-3, with 9 bases matching TRBD1. The CDR3 contains 16 residues. Germline lookup yields CDR1 ENHRY and CDR2 SYGVKD. The V and J ends lost 1 base and 0 bases, in that order; junction bases with no gene match: 2. Here the CDR3 reads CAISEWGTGSTDTQYF. The DNA for the CDR3 is TGTGCCATCAGTGAGTGGGGGACAGGGAGCACAGATACGCAGTATTTT.

This rearrangement joins TRBV11-1 to TRBJ2-5, with a weak D call TRBD2 (6 bases). Per the germline V gene, CDR1 is SGHAT and CDR2 is FQDESV (reference sequence). The CDR3 consists of 15 residues. Trimming shortened V by 0 bases and J by 1 base, and 9 bases separated the two germline ends. Here the CDR3 DNA reads TGTGCCAGCAGCTTAGCGGGGGGATTCCAAGAGACCCAGTACTTC. Its protein product is CASSLAGGFQETQYF. Full variable domain (outside the CDR3, taken from reference TRBV11-1 and TRBJ2-5): EAEVAQSPRYKITEKSQAVAFWCDPISGHATLYWYRQILGQGPELLVQFQDESVVDDSQLPKDRFSAERLKGVDSTLKIQPAELGDSAMYLCASSLAGGFQETQYFGPGTRLLVL.

The chain carries TRBV7-3 and TRBJ1-2, with D possibly matching TRBD1 (5 bases). V was cut by 5 bases and J by 10 bases, with 14 bases left in between. Per the germline V gene, CDR1 is SGHTA and CDR2 is FQGTGA. This CDR3 comprises 12 residues. This CDR3 is CASSPGAGAYTF. The CDR3 region has the DNA TGTGCCAGCAGCCCTGGGGCTGGGGCCTACACCTTC.

This clone was detected once. The chain combines TRBV4-3 with TRBJ1-6; D unclear. Germline values: CDR1 LGHNA, CDR2 YSLEER. The CDR3 runs to 18 residues. Trimming took 1 base from V and 0 from J, leaving 13 bases between them. The CDR3 DNA reads TGCGCCAGCAGCCAAGTTCCGGTTGCAAGCTCCTATAATTCACCCCTCCACTTT. Translating gives CASSQVPVASSYNSPLHF.

The V gene is TRBV6-5, the J gene TRBJ2-7; TRBD1 aligns across 9 bases. From germline, CDR1 is MNHEY and CDR2 SVGAGI. The CDR3 has 15 residues. With 6 bases clipped from V and 2 bases from J, the junction kept 8 bases outside the gene matches. Written as DNA, the CDR3 is TGTGCCAGCAGCGACCAACAGGGGGCTACCTACGAGCAGTACTTC. Residues: CASSDQQGATYEQYF.

This chain joins TRBV29-1 and TRBJ2-1; D is possibly TRBD1 (6 bases). This CDR3 contains 14 residues. V lost 3 bases and J 4 bases, leaving 13 bases between the germline ends. CDR1 and CDR2 from the germline V gene are SQVTM and ANQGSEA. CDR3 in amino acids: CSVDTDSLYNEQFF. CDR3 bases: TGCAGCGTTGATACGGACAGCCTTTACAATGAGCAGTTCTTC.

DNA of the CDR3: TGTGCCAGCTCGGGGCAGGGGGGTTCACCCCTCCACTTT. Translated, it gives CASSGQGGSPLHF. The chain is built from TRBV9 and TRBJ1-6; 7 positions agree with TRBD1. J lost 9 bases, V lost 7 bases, and 7 bases had no gene match. The CDR3 totals 13 residues. In germline, CDR1 is SGDLS, CDR2 YYNGEE.

This rearrangement joins TRBV7-2 to TRBJ1-1; 9 bases agree with TRBD1. The germline V gene encodes CDR1 SGHTA and CDR2 FQGNSA. This CDR3 has 13 amino acids. The V and J ends lost 3 bases and 10 bases, in that order; junction bases with no gene match: 6. The CDR3 region is CASSFAQGAPAFF. The CDR3 bases are TGTGCCAGCAGCTTCGCACAGGGGGCGCCAGCTTTCTTT.

The CDR3 DNA sequence: TGTGCCAGCACTAACAGGGGACAGGAGACCCAGTACTTC. This encodes CASTNRGQETQYF. The V gene is TRBV6-6, the J gene TRBJ2-5; 7 bases are a match to TRBD1. In germline, CDR1 is MNHNY, CDR2 SVGAGI (reference sequence). The CDR3 totals 13 residues. After removal of 7 bases from V and 5 bases from J, the junction contained 7 bases not matched to a gene.

The chain joins TRBV19 to TRBJ2-3; TRBD1 aligns across 9 bases. The J segment lost 9 bases and the V segment lost 4 bases, leaving 17 bases of the junction unmatched. The CDR3 length is 17 residues. Per germline, CDR1 LNHDA and CDR2 SQIVND (reference sequence). CDR3 amino acids: CASSTGQGLRGGETQYF. For the CDR3, the DNA is TGTGCCAGTAGTACGGGACAGGGATTGAGAGGGGGTGAGACGCAGTATTTT.

Only one count was recorded for this clone. J is TRBJ2-4 and V is TRBV5-1; D may be TRBD2 (6 bases). The V and J ends lost 0 bases and 5 bases respectively, with 12 bases between them. In germline, CDR1 is SGHRS, CDR2 YFSETQ. There are 15 residues in the CDR3. CDR3 in amino acids: CASSLGGGAENIQYF. For the CDR3, the DNA is TGCGCCAGCAGCTTGGGCGGCGGGGCAGAAAACATTCAGTACTTC.

The rearrangement joins TRBV5-4 to TRBJ2-5; TRBD2 agrees at 12 bases. Trimming at V came to 4 bases and at J to 5 bases, leaving 6 bases not matched to a gene. Germline assignment: CDR1 SGHNT and CDR2 YYREEE (reference sequence). This CDR3 region has 15 residues. For the CDR3, the DNA is TGTGCCAGCAGCCTCCGGACTAGCGGGGATGAGACCCAGTACTTC. It yields the protein CASSLRTSGDETQYF.

This chain links TRBV6-1 with TRBJ1-5, with 7 bases fitting TRBD1. With V trimmed by 2 bases and J by 4 bases, 8 bases remained unmatched. Germline CDR1 and CDR2: MNHNS and SASEGT. This CDR3 contains 16 residues. CDR3 bases: TGTGCCAGCAGTGAACAGGTAGGGGGCGCGAATCAGCCCCAGCATTTT. Protein: CASSEQVGGANQPQHF.